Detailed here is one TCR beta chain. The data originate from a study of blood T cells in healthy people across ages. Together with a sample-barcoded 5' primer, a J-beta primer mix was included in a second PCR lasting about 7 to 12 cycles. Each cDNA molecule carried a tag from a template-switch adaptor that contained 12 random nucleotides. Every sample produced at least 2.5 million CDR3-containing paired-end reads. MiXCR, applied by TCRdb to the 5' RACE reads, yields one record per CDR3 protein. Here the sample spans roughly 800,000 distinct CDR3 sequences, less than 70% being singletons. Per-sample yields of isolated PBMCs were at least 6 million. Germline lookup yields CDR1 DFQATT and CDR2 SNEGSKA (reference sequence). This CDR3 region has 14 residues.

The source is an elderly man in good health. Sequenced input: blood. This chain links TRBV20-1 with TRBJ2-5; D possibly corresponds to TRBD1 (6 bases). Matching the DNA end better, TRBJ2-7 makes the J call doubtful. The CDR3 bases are TGCAGTGCTAGGATACAGGGTTCTAGGTACGAGCAGTACTTC. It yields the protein CSARIQGSRYEQYF.